This section outlines one T cell receptor beta chain sequence together with its context. A read error may produce the germline difference seen at one junction end. This sample is drawn from a study of blood T cell repertoires in COVID-19. Study-level information: Italy, Spain and the United States were the sources of the convalescent and acute COVID-19 samples. PBMCs, B-cell-depleted T cells, or T cells provided the cDNA or gDNA that made up the material.

CDR3 length: 10 amino acids. The authors' processing: Estimation of nucleated cell counts relied on the amplification of reference gene primers. The data were produced by immunoSEQ multiplex PCR, yet TCRdb's version contains in-frame clones alone and is incomplete. V and J calls and clone size are copied from that table; D and trimming were computed from the DNA. The sample includes hundreds of thousands of clones, more than 75% of them seen just once. Sequenced sample: peripheral blood. The chain carries TRBV12-3 or TRBV12-4 and TRBJ1-2; no clear D. The clonotype originates from a woman in her 40s who had recovered from COVID-19. The CDR3 nucleotides are TGTGCCAGCAGTTTACCGAGTCTGGTATTC. Protein: CASSLPSLVF.